These 19 T cell receptor beta chains were all obtained from the same sample, sequenced in a study of T cell repertoires in cytomegalovirus infection. TCRdb re-called the reads with MiXCR, one entry per CDR3 protein. The sample holds approximately 910,000 distinct CDR3 sequences; around 30% are singletons and the top ten take about 14%. What these receptors recognize is not known. Sample: cultured CD8+ T cells from PBMCs, taken from culture after CMV antigen stimulation. The receptors derive from a human donor in good health (CMV status not recorded). Some clones in this sample may be carry-over from other donors' samples.

CDR3 sequence: CASRSGNTIYF. DNA for the CDR3: TGTGCCAGCAGGTCTGGAAACACCATATATTTT. This chain uses TRBV14 with TRBJ1-3; D unresolved. V lost 6 bases, J lost 1 base, and 1 base lay in between. This CDR3 has 11 residues. The V gene's germline CDR1 is SGHDN and CDR2 FVKESK.

A few counts support this clonotype. The rearrangement joins TRBV10-3 to TRBJ1-1; 10 bases map to TRBD1. CDR1 and CDR2 (germline): ENHRY, SYGVKD. V was pared by 2 bases and J by 0 bases, with 3 bases of the junction left unmatched. The CDR3 runs 16 residues. CDR3 DNA sequence: TGTGCCATCAGTGAGCCCGGGACAGGGGTGAACACTGAAGCTTTCTTT. This translates into CAISEPGTGVNTEAFF.

V and J are TRBV20-1 and TRBJ1-5; 7 nucleotides agree with TRBD1. J lost 6 bases, V lost 6 bases, and 14 bases had no gene match. CDR3 length equals 15 residues. Germline V CDR1 and CDR2: DFQATT, SNEGSKA (reference sequence). CDR3 protein: CSAMRGRGETQPQHF. In DNA, the CDR3 is TGCAGTGCGATGAGGGGGCGCGGGGAAACTCAGCCCCAGCATTTT.

This clonotype was counted between two and nine times. The chain combines TRBV7-6 with TRBJ2-7; D is ambiguous. In germline, CDR1 is SGHVS, CDR2 FNYEAQ. V dropped 2 bases and J dropped 5 bases, with 13 bases sitting between them. This CDR3 is 14 amino acids long. The CDR3 DNA sequence: TGTGCCAGCAGCTTAATCCCCCTCGGCAACGAGCAGTACTTC. Translation: CASSLIPLGNEQYF.

The gene calls are TRBV6-2 or TRBV6-3 and TRBJ1-2; 8 bases agree with TRBD1. The length of the CDR3 is 15 residues. V was pared by 2 bases and J by 8 bases, with 10 bases of the junction left unmatched. Germline loops: CDR1 MNHEY, CDR2 SVGEGT. CDR3 coding DNA: TGTGCCAGCAGTTACGGGGCAGGGGGCGAGTTGGGCTACACCTTC. This codes for CASSYGAGGELGYTF.

This chain joins TRBV2 and TRBJ1-2, with TRBD1 identical over 11 bases. Germline CDR1 reads SNHLY; CDR2 reads FYNNEI. The CDR3 loop spans 12 amino acids. V was pared by 11 bases and J by 6 bases, with 5 bases of the junction left unmatched. The DNA of the CDR3 is TGTGCCGGGGACAGGGGGGAGAATGGCTACACCTTC. It yields the protein CAGDRGENGYTF. Filled out from reference TRBV2 and TRBJ1-2, the complete variable domain reads EPEVTQTPSHQVTQMGQEVILRCVPISNHLYFYWYRQILGQKVEFLVSFYNNEISEKSEIFDDQFSVERPDGSNFTLKIRSTKLEDSAMYFCAGDRGENGYTFGSGTRLTVV.

This clonotype was recorded at least ten times. This sequence joins TRBV6-2 or TRBV6-3 and TRBJ1-1; TRBD1 might be the D (5 bases). V gave up 5 bases and J gave up 4 bases, with 11 bases separating them. This CDR3 has 13 residues. Germline V gives CDR1 MNHEY, CDR2 SVGEGT. In nucleotides, the CDR3 is TGTGCCAGCAGTGAAGGGGTACGCACTGAAGCTTTCTTT. Its protein is CASSEGVRTEAFF.

The genes are TRBV7-9 and TRBJ2-2, with 10 bases aligning to TRBD2. Germline V gene sequence: CDR1 SEHNR, CDR2 FQNEAQ (reference sequence). The CDR3 sequence is 18 residues long. Trimming at V came to 3 bases and at J to 4 bases, leaving 11 bases not matched to a gene. For the CDR3, the DNA is TGTGCCAGCAGCTTGACCGTAGCGGGGGGTCTATCCACCGGGGAGCTGTTTTTT. Protein sequence: CASSLTVAGGLSTGELFF.

This clonotype showed up many times. V and J are TRBV4-2 and TRBJ2-2; TRBD2 matches 9 bases. The V gene's germline CDR1 is LGHNA and CDR2 YNFKEQ. Unmatched junction bases numbered 18, after V lost 4 bases and J lost 3 bases. CDR3 length equals 20 residues. CDR3 coding DNA: TGTGCCAGCAGCCTCCTAGGCGGAGGCGGGGGGGCCCCAGACACCGGGGAGCTGTTTTTT. Translating gives CASSLLGGGGGAPDTGELFF.

This clonotype was recorded many times. J is TRBJ2-1 and V is TRBV7-8, with D maybe TRBD2 (6 bases). This CDR3 spans 16 amino acids. Per germline, CDR1 SGHVS and CDR2 FQNEAQ. V lost 8 bases and J 5 bases, leaving 22 bases between the germline ends. The CDR3 coding sequence is TGTGCCAGCCGGAGGACAAGCGCGGGAATGAACAATGAGCAGTTCTTC. This translates into CASRRTSAGMNNEQFF. Filled out from reference TRBV7-8 and TRBJ2-1, the complete variable domain reads GAGVSQSPRYKVAKRGQDVALRCDPISGHVSLFWYQQALGQGPEFLTYFQNEAQLDKSGLPSDRFFAERPEGSVSTLKIQRTQQEDSAVYLCASRRTSAGMNNEQFFGPGTRLTVL.

This clonotype was counted only a few times. The V gene is TRBV7-6, the J gene TRBJ2-7; D perhaps matches TRBD1 (6 bases). The length of the CDR3 is 13 residues. V was shortened by 5 bases and J by 5 bases, with 13 bases between the two germline ends. From germline, CDR1 is SGHVS and CDR2 FNYEAQ. As DNA, the CDR3 is TGTGCCAGCAGCGCCGTGGGGGCGGACGAGCAGTACTTC. Amino acids: CASSAVGADEQYF.

The chain combines TRBV20-1 with TRBJ1-1, with 7 nucleotides matching TRBD1. The length of the CDR3 is 11 residues. Germline CDR1 DFQATT, CDR2 SNEGSKA (reference sequence). J was trimmed by 5 bases and V by 6 bases; bases with no gene match: 3. The CDR3 sequence is CSASQGTEAFF. CDR3 bases: TGCAGTGCATCACAGGGGACTGAAGCTTTCTTT.

The rearrangement uses TRBV6-5 and TRBJ1-2, with D tentatively TRBD1 (5 bases). Germline loops: CDR1 MNHEY, CDR2 SVGAGI. With 2 bases removed from V and 4 bases from J, the gap between germline ends came to 17 bases. This CDR3 is built from 16 residues. In DNA, the CDR3 is TGTGCCAGCAGTTACCGAGGGACGGAGAGAATCTATGGCTACACCTTC. Amino acid sequence: CASSYRGTERIYGYTF.

This clonotype was detected a few times. J is TRBJ2-5 and V is TRBV7-9; D possibly matches TRBD1 or TRBD2 (5 bases each). Germline V gene data show CDR1 as SEHNR and CDR2 as FQNEAQ (reference sequence). CDR3 length equals 15 residues. V was trimmed by 5 bases and J by 1 base, leaving 14 bases between them. The CDR3 protein is CASSPWVGVQETQYF. Written as DNA, the CDR3 is TGTGCCAGCAGCCCCTGGGTGGGGGTCCAAGAGACCCAGTACTTC.

This clonotype was detected only a few times. V gene TRBV6-2 or TRBV6-3 combines with J gene TRBJ2-5; D may be TRBD2 (5 bases). The CDR3 totals 14 residues. Germline loops: CDR1 MNHEY, CDR2 SVGEGT. V lost 6 bases to trimming and J lost 1 base, with 12 bases between them. CDR3 region: CASSLASIQETQYF. DNA of the CDR3: TGTGCCAGCAGCCTAGCCAGTATCCAAGAGACCCAGTACTTC.

This clonotype occurred many times. The V gene is TRBV7-2, the J gene TRBJ1-2; 9 nucleotides match TRBD1. The V gene end was trimmed by 5 bases and the J gene end by 8 bases; junction bases not matched to a gene: 12. CDR1 SGHTA and CDR2 FQGNSA come from the germline V gene. The CDR3 is made up of 15 amino acids. In DNA form, the CDR3 reads TGTGCCAGCAGCGAGTACAGGGGGCCGGGAGAAGGCTACACCTTC. It translates to CASSEYRGPGEGYTF.

This clonotype has just one count. The J gene is TRBJ2-6, the V gene TRBV6-2 or TRBV6-3; no reliable D call. Deletions cut 0 bases from V and 4 bases from J, with 7 bases between. This CDR3 region has 15 residues. Germline V gene data show CDR1 as MNHEY and CDR2 as SVGEGT. CDR3 loop: CASSYSGYGANVLTF. As DNA, the CDR3 is TGTGCCAGCAGTTACTCGGGGTACGGGGCCAACGTCCTGACTTTC.

The J gene is TRBJ2-3, the V gene TRBV6-1, with D perhaps matching TRBD1 or TRBD2 (5 bases each). Trimming left V 6 bases short and J 1 base short, with 17 bases between. CDR1 and CDR2 from the germline V gene are MNHNS and SASEGT. The CDR3 is 16 residues long. CDR3 DNA sequence: TGTGCCAGCAGCTACCAGGGTGACGGGGGCACAGATACGCAGTATTTT. It yields the protein CASSYQGDGGTDTQYF.

The chain is built from TRBV6-6 and TRBJ1-6, with 7 nucleotides matching TRBD1. V was clipped by 5 bases and J by 5 bases; unmatched bases: 9. The length of the CDR3 is 16 residues. Germline lookup yields CDR1 MNHNY and CDR2 SVGAGI (reference sequence). CDR3 DNA sequence: TGTGCCAGCAGTACACCCGGGACAGAAGATAATTCACCCCTCCACTTT. Protein product: CASSTPGTEDNSPLHF.